The T cell receptor (beta chain) under discussion was sequenced for a study of OX40 agonist ivuxolimab in advanced cancers. The V end was cut by 4 bases, the J end by 6 bases, with 9 bases between. CDR3 length: 13 amino acids. Germline V gives CDR1 SGHVS, CDR2 FNYEAQ. This table comes from immunoSEQ multiplex PCR, and its TCRdb copy is limited to in-frame clones, with some not included. There are 72,000 or so clones in the sample; roughly 89% occur only once, and approximately 10% lies in the top ten. The TCR originated in an adult with an advanced solid tumor such as melanoma, head and neck, liver or kidney cancer. The sample here was CD4+ or CD8+ T cells sorted from blood, taken in a trial of the OX40 agonist ivuxolimab. The chain couples TRBV7-6 to TRBJ2-2; D gene ambiguous. CDR3 sequence (DNA): TGTGCCAGCAGCTCTCAAACAGCCGGGGAGCTGTTTTTT. Amino acids: CASSSQTAGELFF. The full variable domain, completed using reference TRBV7-6 and TRBJ2-2, is GAGVSQSPRYKVTKRGQDVALRCDPISGHVSLYWYRQALGQGPEFLTYFNYEAQQDKSGLPNDRFSAERPEGSISTLTIQRTEQRDSAMYRCASSSQTAGELFFGEGSRLTVL.